These T cell receptor beta chains were read from a single sample in a study of Ad26.COV2.S vaccination and SARS-CoV-2 variants. The method was immunoSEQ multiplex PCR; TCRdb's version includes in-frame clones alone and lacks a portion of them. In the table there are fewer than 600,000 clones, 80% to 90% of which are singletons. Sequenced material: peripheral blood, taken in a trial of Ad26.COV2.S vaccine versus placebo. These receptors originate from a person aged 18-60 years who received the Ad26.COV2.S COVID-19 vaccine or a placebo. CDR3s leave out the opening cysteine and the closing phenylalanine or tryptophan. Each record gives: CDR3 length, V gene, J gene, D gene, clone size, CDR3 protein. A D gene is named only where the DNA matches it firmly. The size field is filled for only some rows; it gives once, few, many or a size class.

9	TRBV15	TRBJ2-1	-	once	ATSRDNEQF
11	TRBV2	TRBJ2-2	-	-	ASSEIWGGELF
13	TRBV7-8	TRBJ2-7	-	few	ASSLVGRASYEQY
13	TRBV4-1	TRBJ2-5	-	-	ASSQVGLKGETQY
13	TRBV5-1	TRBJ2-1	TRBD2	-	ASSLGAGETNEQF
12	TRBV5-1	TRBJ2-2	-	-	ASSFASATGELF
13	TRBV7-7	TRBJ2-5	-	-	ASTPGRYGTETQY
12	TRBV5-4	TRBJ2-7	-	-	ASSSVVGQDEQY
12	TRBV5-6	TRBJ2-1	TRBD2	-	ASSLGSGGAKQF
13	TRBV11-2	TRBJ2-5	-	once	ASSLGHPVGETQY
14	TRBV5-3	TRBJ1-1	-	-	ARSLFYGPLNTEAF